This T cell receptor (beta chain) derives from a study of cytomegalovirus exposure and HLA in healthy donors. The junction had 9 bases not matched to a gene; V was cut back by 7 bases and J by 6 bases. CDR1 is SQVTM and CDR2 is ANQGSEA in the germline V gene. The CDR3 loop spans 13 amino acids. The PCR used 60 Vbeta and 13 Jbeta primers. TCRdb's copy holds only in-frame clones and misses some; the assay was immunoSEQ multiplex PCR. Here the sample spans roughly 180,000 clones, about 79% being singletons. In this sample, this clone turned up a few times. The sequence derives from a girl between 2 and 10 years old in good health and CMV-seropositive. Sequenced: PBMCs. This chain uses TRBV29-1 with TRBJ2-4; TRBD2 matches at 7 bases. The CDR3 here is CSGLKGGGNIQYF. DNA for the CDR3: TGCAGCGGACTCAAGGGCGGGGGAAACATTCAGTACTTC.